The T cell receptor beta chain described here comes from a study of CD8 T cells in ankylosing spondylitis (dated by TCRdb to about 2017). Turning to the overall study: The study set out to find disease-linked TCR variants by profiling T cell receptor beta repertoires in ankylosing spondylitis patients and healthy donors. The whole study cohort included over 85 healthy donors and roughly 24 ankylosing spondylitis patients. Peripheral blood samples were taken, and synovial fluid was additionally collected from ankylosing spondylitis patients. The paper as a whole reports these results and caveats: Some motif variants had previously been reported in the synovial fluid and blood of reactive arthritis patients, which suggests shared mechanisms of disease initiation. According to the report, matched synovial fluid samples from ankylosing spondylitis patients were significantly enriched for the disease-linked clones. In peripheral blood, the disease-linked clones were found at relatively low frequencies and had a CD8+ phenotype. A TCR beta motif of 7 or 8 highly homologous amino acid variants appeared characteristic of blood from ankylosing spondylitis patients.

Sequencing took place on an Illumina HiSeq 2500. TCR beta libraries were prepared by quantitative 5'-RACE with molecular barcodes. The authors' pipeline ran thus. To identify disease-linked TCR variants, a new computational method was used, one built on a probabilistic model of VDJ rearrangement. TCRdb reworked the public reads: Q25 trimming with fastp, MiXCR clone assembly, productive beta chains retained. Every CDR3 protein is listed once, alongside the most common genes and DNA of its rows. The V and J calls come from TCRdb's annotation, not from the publication. In this sample the table shows over 100,000 distinct CDR3 sequences, over 6% of which occur a single time. The ten largest make up approximately 12% of the sample. This clonotype occurred many times. Its antigen is not yet known. Per-base qualities were not stored, and no clone one base away is much larger. V was cut back by 3 bases and J by 3 bases, leaving a gap of 10 bases between them. From the cysteine through the phenylalanine, the CDR3 covers 14 amino acids. Only CDR3 DNA is held: 42 bases, read in frame from base 1. The germline V gene specifies SGHRS as CDR1 and YFSETQ as CDR2.

This chain is built from TRBV5-1 and TRBJ1-3; TRBD1 is possibly the D segment (6 matching bases). The specimen sequenced was blood, either unsorted or a sorted T cell fraction (not recorded which). The source of this sequence is a male donor with ankylosing spondylitis or in good health (not recorded which). The bases are TGCGCCAGCAGCTGGGGGACACGTGGAAACACCATATATTTT. This codes for CASSWGTRGNTIYF.